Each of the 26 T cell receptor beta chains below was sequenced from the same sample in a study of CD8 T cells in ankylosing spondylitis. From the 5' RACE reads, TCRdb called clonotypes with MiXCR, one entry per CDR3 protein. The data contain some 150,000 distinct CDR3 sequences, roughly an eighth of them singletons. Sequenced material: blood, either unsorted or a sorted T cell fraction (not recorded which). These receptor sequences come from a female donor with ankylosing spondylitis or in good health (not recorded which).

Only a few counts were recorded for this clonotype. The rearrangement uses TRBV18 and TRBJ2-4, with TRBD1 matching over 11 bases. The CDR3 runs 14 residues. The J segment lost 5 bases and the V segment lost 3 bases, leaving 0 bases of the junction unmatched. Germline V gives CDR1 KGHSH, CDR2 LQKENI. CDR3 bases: TGTGCCAGCTCACCGGGACAGGGGGAAAACATTCAGTACTTC. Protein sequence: CASSPGQGENIQYF. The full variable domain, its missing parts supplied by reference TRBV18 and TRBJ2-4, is NAGVMQNPRHLVRRRGQEARLRCSPMKGHSHVYWYRQLPEEGLKFMVYLQKENIIDESGMPKERFSAEFPKEGPSILRIQQVVRGDSAAYFCASSPGQGENIQYFGAGTRLSVL.

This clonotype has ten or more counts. In DNA, the CDR3 is TGCAGCGTTGAATCCAGGGCAGTAGCCGCCGGGGAGCTGTTTTTT. It encodes CSVESRAVAAGELFF. The chain recombines TRBV29-1 with TRBJ2-2, with TRBD1 as a possible D gene (5 bases). V lost 2 bases and J lost 6, with 16 bases in between. Germline values: CDR1 SQVTM, CDR2 ANQGSEA. The CDR3 runs to 15 residues.

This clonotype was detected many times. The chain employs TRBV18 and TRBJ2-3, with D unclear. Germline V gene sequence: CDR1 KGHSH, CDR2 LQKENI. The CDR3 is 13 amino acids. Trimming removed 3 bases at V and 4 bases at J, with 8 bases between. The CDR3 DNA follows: TGTGCCAGCTCACCCCCGAACGCAGATACGCAGTATTTT. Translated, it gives CASSPPNADTQYF.

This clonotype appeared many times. The CDR3 DNA reads TGTGCCAGCAGCTTGGAGGGACGGAAAAATTCACCCCTCCACTTT. Translating gives CASSLEGRKNSPLHF. The chain links TRBV11-2 to TRBJ1-6, with D possibly matching TRBD1 (5 bases). The CDR3 has 15 residues. CDR1 SGHAT and CDR2 FQNNGV come from the germline V gene. V lost 3 bases and J lost 7, with 13 bases in between.

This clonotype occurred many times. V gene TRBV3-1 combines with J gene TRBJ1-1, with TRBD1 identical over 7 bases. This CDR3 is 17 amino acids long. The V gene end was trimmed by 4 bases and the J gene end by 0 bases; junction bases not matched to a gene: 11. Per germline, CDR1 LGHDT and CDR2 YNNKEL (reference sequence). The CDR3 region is CASSLRIGQAMNTEAFF. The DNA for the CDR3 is TGTGCCAGCAGCCTAAGGATCGGACAGGCTATGAACACTGAAGCTTTCTTT.

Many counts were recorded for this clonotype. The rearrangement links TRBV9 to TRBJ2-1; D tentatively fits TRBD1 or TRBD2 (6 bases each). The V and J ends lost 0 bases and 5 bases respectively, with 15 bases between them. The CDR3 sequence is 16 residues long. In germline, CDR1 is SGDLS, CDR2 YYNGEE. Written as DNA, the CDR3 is TGTGCCAGCAGCGTAGGAGGGGGGCCAATAGACAATGAGCAGTTCTTC. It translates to CASSVGGGPIDNEQFF.

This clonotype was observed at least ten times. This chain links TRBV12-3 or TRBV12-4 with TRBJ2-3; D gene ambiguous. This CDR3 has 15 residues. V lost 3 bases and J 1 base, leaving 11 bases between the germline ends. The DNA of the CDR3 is TGTGCCAGCAGTTTTTGGCAGCCAGGCACAGATACGCAGTATTTT. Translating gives CASSFWQPGTDTQYF.

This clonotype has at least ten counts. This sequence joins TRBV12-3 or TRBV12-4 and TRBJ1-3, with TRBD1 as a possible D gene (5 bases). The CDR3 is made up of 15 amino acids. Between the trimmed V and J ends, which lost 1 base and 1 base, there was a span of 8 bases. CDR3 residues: CASSLGAGSGNTIYF. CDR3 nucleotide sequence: TGTGCCAGCAGTTTAGGAGCAGGGTCTGGAAACACCATATATTTT.

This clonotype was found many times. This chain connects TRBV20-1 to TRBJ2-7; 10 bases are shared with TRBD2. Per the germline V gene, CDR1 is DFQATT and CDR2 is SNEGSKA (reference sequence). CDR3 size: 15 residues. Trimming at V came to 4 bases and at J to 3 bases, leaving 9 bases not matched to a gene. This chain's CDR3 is CSATLPSGGFYEQYF. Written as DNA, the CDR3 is TGCAGTGCTACACTTCCTAGCGGGGGTTTCTACGAGCAGTACTTC.

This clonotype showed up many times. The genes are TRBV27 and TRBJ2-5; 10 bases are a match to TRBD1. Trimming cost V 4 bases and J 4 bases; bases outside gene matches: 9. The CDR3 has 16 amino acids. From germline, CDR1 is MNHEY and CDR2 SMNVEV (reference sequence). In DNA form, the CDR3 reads TGTGCCAGCAGTTCTCTCGGGACAGGGGAAGGAGAGACCCAGTACTTC. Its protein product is CASSSLGTGEGETQYF.

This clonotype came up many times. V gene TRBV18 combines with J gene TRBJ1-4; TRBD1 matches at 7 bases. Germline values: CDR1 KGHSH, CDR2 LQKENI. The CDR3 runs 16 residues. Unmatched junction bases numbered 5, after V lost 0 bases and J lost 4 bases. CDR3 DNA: TGTGCCAGCTCACCACCGAACAGGGGACATAATGAAAAACTGTTTTTT. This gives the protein CASSPPNRGHNEKLFF.

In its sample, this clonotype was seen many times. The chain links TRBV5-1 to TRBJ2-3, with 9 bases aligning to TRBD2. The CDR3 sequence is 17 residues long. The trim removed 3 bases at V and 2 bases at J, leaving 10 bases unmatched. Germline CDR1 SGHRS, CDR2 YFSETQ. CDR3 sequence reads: CASSSWGSGGFTDTQYF. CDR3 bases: TGCGCCAGCAGCTCCTGGGGTAGCGGGGGATTCACAGATACGCAGTATTTT.

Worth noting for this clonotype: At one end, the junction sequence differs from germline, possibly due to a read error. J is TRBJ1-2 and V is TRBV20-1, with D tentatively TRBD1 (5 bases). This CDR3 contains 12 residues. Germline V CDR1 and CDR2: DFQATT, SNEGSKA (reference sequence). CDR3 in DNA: TGCAGTGCATACATCAGGGAGCGCGGCTACCCCTTC. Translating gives CSAYIRERGYPF.

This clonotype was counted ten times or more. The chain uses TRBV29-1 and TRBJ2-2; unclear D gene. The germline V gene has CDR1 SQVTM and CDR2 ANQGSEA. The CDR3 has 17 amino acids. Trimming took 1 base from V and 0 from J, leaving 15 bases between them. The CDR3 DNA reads TGCAGCGTTGAAGTATGGGCTGCTACACCGAACACCGGGGAGCTGTTTTTT. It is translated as CSVEVWAATPNTGELFF.

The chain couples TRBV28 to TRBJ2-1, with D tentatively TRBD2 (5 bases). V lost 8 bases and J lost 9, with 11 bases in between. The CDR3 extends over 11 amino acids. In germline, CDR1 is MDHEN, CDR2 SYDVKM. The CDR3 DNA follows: TGTGCCAGCCCTCAAGGAGGTGAGCAGTTCTTC. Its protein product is CASPQGGEQFF.

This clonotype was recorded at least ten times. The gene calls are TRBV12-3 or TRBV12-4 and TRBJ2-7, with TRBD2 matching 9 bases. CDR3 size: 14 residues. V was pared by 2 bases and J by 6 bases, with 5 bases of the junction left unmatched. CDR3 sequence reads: CASSLSSGNGEQYF. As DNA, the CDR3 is TGTGCCAGCAGTTTATCTAGCGGGAACGGCGAGCAGTACTTC.

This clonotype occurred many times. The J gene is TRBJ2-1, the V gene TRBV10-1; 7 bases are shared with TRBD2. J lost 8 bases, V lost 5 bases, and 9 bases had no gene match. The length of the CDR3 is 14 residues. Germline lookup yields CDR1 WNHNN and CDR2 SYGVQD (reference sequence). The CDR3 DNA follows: TGCGCCAGCAGTACGGGGGGAAGTGGCGATGAGCAGTTCTTC. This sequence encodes CASSTGGSGDEQFF.

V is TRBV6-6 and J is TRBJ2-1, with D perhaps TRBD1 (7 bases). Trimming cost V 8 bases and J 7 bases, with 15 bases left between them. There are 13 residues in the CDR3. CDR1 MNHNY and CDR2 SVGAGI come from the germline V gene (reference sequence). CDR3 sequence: CASGQEGRNEQFF. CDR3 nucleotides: TGTGCCAGCGGACAGGAGGGGAGGAATGAGCAGTTCTTC.

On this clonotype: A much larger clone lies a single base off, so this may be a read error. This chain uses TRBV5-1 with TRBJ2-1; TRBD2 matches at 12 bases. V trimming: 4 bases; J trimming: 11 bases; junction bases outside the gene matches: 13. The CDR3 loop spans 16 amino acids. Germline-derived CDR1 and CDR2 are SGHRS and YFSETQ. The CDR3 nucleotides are TGCGCCAGCAGCCGCGGGTGGACTAGCGGGAACGATAAGCAGTTCTTC. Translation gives CASSRGWTSGNDKQFF.

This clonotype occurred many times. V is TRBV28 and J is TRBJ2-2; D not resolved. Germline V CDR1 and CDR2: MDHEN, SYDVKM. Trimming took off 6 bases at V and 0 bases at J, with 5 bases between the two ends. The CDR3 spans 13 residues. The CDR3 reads CASSPSNTGELFF. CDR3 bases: TGTGCCAGCAGCCCCTCGAACACCGGGGAGCTGTTTTTT.

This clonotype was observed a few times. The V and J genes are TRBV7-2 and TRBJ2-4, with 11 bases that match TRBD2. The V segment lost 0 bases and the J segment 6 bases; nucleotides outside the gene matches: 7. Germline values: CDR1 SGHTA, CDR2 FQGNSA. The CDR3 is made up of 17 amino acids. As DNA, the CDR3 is TGTGCCAGCAGCTTAGCGCATGGGACTAGCGGTTTAAACATTCAGTACTTC. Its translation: CASSLAHGTSGLNIQYF.

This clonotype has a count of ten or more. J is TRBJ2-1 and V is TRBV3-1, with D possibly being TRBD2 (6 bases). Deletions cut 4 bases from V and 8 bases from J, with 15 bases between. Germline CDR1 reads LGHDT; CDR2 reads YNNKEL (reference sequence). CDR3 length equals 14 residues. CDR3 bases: TGTGCCAGCAGCCCCCAGGGACTGTATGATGAGCAGTTCTTC. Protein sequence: CASSPQGLYDEQFF.

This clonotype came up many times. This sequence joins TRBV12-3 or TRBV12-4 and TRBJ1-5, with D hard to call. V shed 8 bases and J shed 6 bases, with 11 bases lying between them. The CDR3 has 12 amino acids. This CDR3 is CASCSGSQPQHF. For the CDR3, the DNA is TGTGCCAGCTGTAGTGGGAGTCAGCCCCAGCATTTT.

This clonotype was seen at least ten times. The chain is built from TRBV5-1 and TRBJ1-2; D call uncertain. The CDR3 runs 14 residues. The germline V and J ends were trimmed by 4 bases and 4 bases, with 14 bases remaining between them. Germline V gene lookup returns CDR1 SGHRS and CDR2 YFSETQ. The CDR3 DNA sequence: TGCGCCAGCAGCCACGCTTCCCCACTCTATGGCTACACCTTC. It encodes CASSHASPLYGYTF.

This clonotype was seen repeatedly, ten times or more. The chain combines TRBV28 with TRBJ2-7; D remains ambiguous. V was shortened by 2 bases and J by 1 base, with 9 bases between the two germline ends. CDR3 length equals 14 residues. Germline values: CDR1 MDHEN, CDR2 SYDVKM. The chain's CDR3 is CASSLDPTSYEQYF. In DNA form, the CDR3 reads TGTGCCAGCAGTTTAGACCCGACGTCCTACGAGCAGTACTTC.

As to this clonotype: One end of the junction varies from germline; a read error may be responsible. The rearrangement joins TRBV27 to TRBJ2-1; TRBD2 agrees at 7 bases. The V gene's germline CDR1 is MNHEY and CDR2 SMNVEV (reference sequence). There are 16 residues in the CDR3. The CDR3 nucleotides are TGTGCCAGCAGTCCATCTAGCGGAGAGACCTACAATGAGCCGTTCTTC. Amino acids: CASSPSSGETYNEPFF.